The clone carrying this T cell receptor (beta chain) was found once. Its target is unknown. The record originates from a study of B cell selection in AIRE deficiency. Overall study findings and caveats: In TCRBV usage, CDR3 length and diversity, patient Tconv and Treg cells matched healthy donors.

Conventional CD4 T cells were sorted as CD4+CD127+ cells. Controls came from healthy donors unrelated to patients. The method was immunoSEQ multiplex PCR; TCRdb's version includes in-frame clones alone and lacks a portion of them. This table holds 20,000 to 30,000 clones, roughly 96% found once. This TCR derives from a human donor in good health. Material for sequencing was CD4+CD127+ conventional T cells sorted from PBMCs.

CDR3 sequence reads: CASSNRRWSPLHF. The DNA of the CDR3 is TGTGCCAGTAGTAACAGGCGGTGGTCACCCCTCCACTTT. The J gene is TRBJ1-6, the V gene TRBV19; D is possibly TRBD1 (5 bases). Germline assignment: CDR1 LNHDA and CDR2 SQIVND (reference sequence). Trimming took 4 bases from V and 10 from J, leaving 11 bases between them. The CDR3 is 13 amino acids. The full variable domain, rest sourced from reference TRBV19 and TRBJ1-6, is DGGITQSPKYLFRKEGQNVTLSCEQNLNHDAMYWYRQDPGQGLRLIYYSQIVNDFQKGDIAEGYSVSREKKESFPLTVTSAQKNPTAFYLCASSNRRWSPLHFGNGTRLTVT.